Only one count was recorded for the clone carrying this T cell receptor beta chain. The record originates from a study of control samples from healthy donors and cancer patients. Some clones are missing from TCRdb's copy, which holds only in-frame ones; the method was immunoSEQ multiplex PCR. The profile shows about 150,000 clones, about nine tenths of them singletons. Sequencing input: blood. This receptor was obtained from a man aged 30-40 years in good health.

The CDR3 here is CASSPGGRTGDTQYF. The CDR3 region has the DNA TGTGCCAGTAGTCCGGGCGGTCGGACCGGTGATACGCAGTATTTT. The chain is built from TRBV19 and TRBJ2-3; D is undetermined. In germline, CDR1 is LNHDA, CDR2 SQIVND (reference sequence). The CDR3 sequence is 15 residues long. V shed 5 bases and J shed 6 bases, with 18 bases lying between them.